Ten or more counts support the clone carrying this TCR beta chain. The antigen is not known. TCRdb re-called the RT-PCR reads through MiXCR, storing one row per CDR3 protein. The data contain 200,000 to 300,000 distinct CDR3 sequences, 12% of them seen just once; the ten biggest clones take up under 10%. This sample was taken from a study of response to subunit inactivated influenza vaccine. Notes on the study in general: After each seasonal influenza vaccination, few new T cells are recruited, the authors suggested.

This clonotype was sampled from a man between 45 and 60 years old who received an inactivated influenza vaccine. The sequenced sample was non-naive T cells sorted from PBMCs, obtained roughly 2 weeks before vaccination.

The CDR3 DNA follows: TGTGCCAGCAGAGCGGGACTAGCGGACTTCGGGGGGAAGTTCTTC. This encodes CASRAGLADFGGKFF. The rearrangement joins TRBV2 to TRBJ2-1, with TRBD2 identical over 11 bases. The J segment lost 14 bases and the V segment lost 6 bases, leaving 15 bases of the junction unmatched. Germline-derived CDR1 and CDR2 are SNHLY and FYNNEI. CDR3 length: 15 amino acids.